This record covers a single T cell receptor beta chain. Its antigen remains unknown. A much larger clone differs from this one at a single base, so this may be a read error. The germline V gene encodes CDR1 SGHTA and CDR2 FQGNSA. The CDR3 is 15 residues long. TCRdb passed the 5' RACE reads through MiXCR, listing each CDR3 protein once. Of some 62,000 distinct CDR3 sequences listed, 20% to 25% were seen once; the top ten hold about 2.7%. Study-wide results and limits: Tumor Tregs overlapped most with tumor, then blood, naive CD4+ cells.

The chain has TRBV7-2 and TRBJ2-1; 15 bases are shared with TRBD2. The receptor comes from a female donor with breast cancer. Specimen: memory CD4+ T cells sorted from a lymph node. Subset defined: memory CD4+ T cells, CD4+CD45RO+CD25-. CDR3 region: CAGSWTSGGGNEQFF. CDR3 DNA sequence: TGTGCCGGCAGCTGGACTAGCGGGGGGGGCAATGAGCAGTTCTTC. The full variable domain, its missing parts supplied by reference TRBV7-2 and TRBJ2-1, is GAGVSQSPSNKVTEKGKDVELRCDPISGHTALYWYRQSLGQGLEFLIYFQGNSAPDKSGLPSDRFSAERTGGSVSTLTIQRTQQEDSAVYLCAGSWTSGGGNEQFFGPGTRLTVL.